This passage covers 6 T cell receptor beta chains from one sample sequenced in a study of blood T cell repertoires in COVID-19. Clones were sequenced by immunoSEQ multiplex PCR, and TCRdb holds only the in-frame ones, with some missing. The repertoire has about 220,000 clones, roughly 80% of them found once; the top ten carry roughly 6.7%. The sample was peripheral blood. The receptors originated from a woman in her sixties or seventies with acute or convalescent COVID-19.

The gene calls are TRBV6-6 and TRBJ2-7; 10 bases align to TRBD2. CDR1 and CDR2 (germline): MNHNY, SVGAGI (reference sequence). The CDR3 consists of 15 residues. V trimming: 0 bases; J trimming: 5 bases; junction bases outside the gene matches: 4. The CDR3 DNA is TGTGCCAGCAGTTACTCAATTAGCGGGAGGAACGAGCAGTACTTC. Protein: CASSYSISGRNEQYF.

The rearrangement uses TRBV5-8 and TRBJ2-2; D remains unclear. The germline gives CDR1 SGHTS, CDR2 YDEGEE. The CDR3 loop spans 13 amino acids. V was pared by 0 bases and J by 6 bases, with 6 bases between. The DNA for the CDR3 is TGTGCCAGCAGCTTGGCCGTGTCCGGGGAGCTGTTTTTT. Encoded protein: CASSLAVSGELFF.

The V and J genes are TRBV19 and TRBJ2-4; D may be TRBD2 (6 bases). The V end was cut by 4 bases, the J end by 1 base, with 11 bases between. CDR3 length equals 15 residues. Germline CDR1 reads LNHDA; CDR2 reads SQIVND (reference sequence). CDR3 coding DNA: TGTGCCAGTAGTACTAGGACTATCGCCAAAAACATTCAGTACTTC. Translating it yields CASSTRTIAKNIQYF. The whole variable domain, filled in from reference TRBV19 and TRBJ2-4, reads DGGITQSPKYLFRKEGQNVTLSCEQNLNHDAMYWYRQDPGQGLRLIYYSQIVNDFQKGDIAEGYSVSREKKESFPLTVTSAQKNPTAFYLCASSTRTIAKNIQYFGAGTRLSVL.

The chain links TRBV5-1 to TRBJ2-3, with TRBD1 matching 7 bases. The CDR3 is 15 residues long. The germline gives CDR1 SGHRS, CDR2 YFSETQ. Trimming took 4 bases from V and 4 from J; bases not matched to a gene: 9. CDR3 sequence (DNA): TGCGCCAGCAGCCAAACGGGACAGACTCCAGATACGCAGTATTTT. Translating it yields CASSQTGQTPDTQYF.

This clone occurred once. The CDR3 DNA reads as TGTGCCAGCAGGGGGAGGGAGATTCAGTACTTC. Translation: CASRGREIQYF. V and J are TRBV3-1 (or the pseudogene TRBV3-2) and TRBJ2-4, with TRBD2 matching over 7 bases. J was trimmed by 10 bases and V by 6 bases; bases with no gene match: 3. Per germline, CDR1 LGHDT and CDR2 YNNKEL (reference sequence). This CDR3 comprises 11 residues.

The chain combines TRBV30 with TRBJ1-5, with D possibly being TRBD1 (5 bases). CDR1 is GTSNPN and CDR2 is SVGIG in the germline V gene (reference sequence). The CDR3 length is 13 residues. Trimming cost V 5 bases and J 4 bases, with 12 bases left between them. The CDR3 coding sequence is TGTGCCTGGGCTGGCGGGGGGAATCAGCCCCAGCATTTT. Translating gives CAWAGGGNQPQHF.